This T cell receptor beta chain was captured by sequencing in a study of blood T cell repertoires in COVID-19. Study background: Material from acute and convalescent COVID-19 was sourced from the United States, Italy and Spain. PBMCs, B-cell-depleted T cells, or T cells provided the cDNA or gDNA that made up the material.

The sample holds a few counts of this clone. CDR3 length: 19 amino acids. Original processing methods: Reference gene primer amplification in the assay estimated nucleated cell counts. TCRdb keeps only in-frame clones here, not all; method: immunoSEQ multiplex PCR. V and J calls plus clone size are reproduced from that table; the DNA served to infer D and trimming. The table includes roughly 54,000 clones, 84% detected once. This TCR came from a man between 50 and 59 years old with acute or convalescent COVID-19. The rearrangement links TRBV21-1 to TRBJ2-7; whether TRBD2, the table's D call, matches the DNA was not checked. TRBV21-1 constitutes a pseudogene. Material: peripheral blood. CDR3 protein: CASSKKKAPIAGDPYEQYF. CDR3 DNA sequence: TGTGCCAGCAGCAAAAAAAAAGCTCCCATCGCGGGAGACCCCTACGAGCAGTACTTC.